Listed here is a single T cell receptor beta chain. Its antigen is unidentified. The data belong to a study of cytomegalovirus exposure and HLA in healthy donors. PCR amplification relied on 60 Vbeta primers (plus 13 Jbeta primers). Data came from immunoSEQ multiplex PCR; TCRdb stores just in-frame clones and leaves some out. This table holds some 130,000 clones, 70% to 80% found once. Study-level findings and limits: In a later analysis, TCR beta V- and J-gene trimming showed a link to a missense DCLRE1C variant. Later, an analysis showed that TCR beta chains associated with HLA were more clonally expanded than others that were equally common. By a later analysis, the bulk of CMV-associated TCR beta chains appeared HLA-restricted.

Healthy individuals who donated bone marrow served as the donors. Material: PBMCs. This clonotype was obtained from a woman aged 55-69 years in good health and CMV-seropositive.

The CDR3 loop is CASSFLPSAGPTEQYF. The DNA for the CDR3 is TGCGCCAGCAGCTTTCTTCCTTCGGCAGGGCCCACCGAGCAGTACTTC. The V gene is TRBV5-1, the J gene TRBJ2-7; TRBD1 might be the D (5 bases). Germline V gene lookup returns CDR1 SGHRS and CDR2 YFSETQ. V shed 2 bases and J shed 6 bases, with 21 bases lying between them. The length of the CDR3 is 16 residues.